This T cell receptor beta chain emerged from a study of metastatic and nonmetastatic thyroid tumors. Nobody among the patients had been given any treatment before thyroid surgery. Concerning this clone itself: Its target is not known.

This CDR3 region has 13 residues. The V gene's germline CDR1 is MNHNS and CDR2 SASEGT. V lost 6 bases, J lost 2 bases, and 8 bases lay in between. Study-level findings and limits: Relative to benign nodules, malignant thyroid tumors were reportedly characterized by significantly elevated TCR beta diversity in blood and tumor.

TCRdb reanalyzed the PCR reads via MiXCR. The sample lists thousands of clones; roughly a third were seen once. This TCR was recovered from a male donor with papillary thyroid cancer or a benign thyroid nodule (not recorded which). Some clones in this sample may be carry-over from other donors' samples. The sequenced sample consisted of adjacent normal tissue. The rearrangement joins TRBV6-1 to TRBJ2-1, with D hard to call. CDR3 sequence (DNA): TGTGCCAGCAGCGACTTAGCCTACAATGAGCAGTTCTTC. It specifies CASSDLAYNEQFF.